The clone carrying this T cell receptor (beta chain) has at least ten counts. Its cognate antigen is unknown. The sample originates from a study of CD8 T cells in ankylosing spondylitis. Findings and limits, study-wide: The study identified a TCR beta motif of fewer than 10 highly homologous variants that appeared characteristic of ankylosing spondylitis blood.

CDR1 is KGHSH, CDR2 LQKENI, per germline. J was trimmed by 2 bases and V by 8 bases; bases with no gene match: 6. The CDR3 runs 14 residues. One entry per CDR3 protein, called by TCRdb with MiXCR from the 5' RACE reads. The data show about 800,000 distinct CDR3 sequences, 12% seen once. The sequence was obtained from a male donor with ankylosing spondylitis. The chain combines TRBV18 with TRBJ2-7; 10 nucleotides match TRBD1. Sequenced sample: blood, either unsorted or a sorted T cell fraction (not recorded which). The CDR3 reads CASSPGTGAYEQYF. The CDR3 bases are TGTGCCAGCAGCCCCGGGACAGGGGCCTACGAGCAGTACTTC.